The source of this TCR beta chain is a study of blood T cell repertoires in COVID-19. Overall study: The United States, Italy and Spain supplied acute and convalescent COVID-19 samples.

Some clones are missing from TCRdb's copy, which holds only in-frame ones; the method was immunoSEQ multiplex PCR. The repertoire holds about 120,000 clones, with around 89% as singletons. V trimming: 3 bases; J trimming: 10 bases; junction bases outside the gene matches: 6. The V gene's germline CDR1 is KGHSH and CDR2 LQKENI. This CDR3 has 14 residues. V is TRBV18 and J is TRBJ1-6, with TRBD1 matching over 7 bases. This clonotype was sampled from a woman between 50 and 59 years old with acute or convalescent COVID-19. Sequencing input: peripheral blood. The CDR3 DNA reads TGTGCCAGCTCACCGAAGACAGGGCAATCACCCCTCCACTTT. It is translated as CASSPKTGQSPLHF.